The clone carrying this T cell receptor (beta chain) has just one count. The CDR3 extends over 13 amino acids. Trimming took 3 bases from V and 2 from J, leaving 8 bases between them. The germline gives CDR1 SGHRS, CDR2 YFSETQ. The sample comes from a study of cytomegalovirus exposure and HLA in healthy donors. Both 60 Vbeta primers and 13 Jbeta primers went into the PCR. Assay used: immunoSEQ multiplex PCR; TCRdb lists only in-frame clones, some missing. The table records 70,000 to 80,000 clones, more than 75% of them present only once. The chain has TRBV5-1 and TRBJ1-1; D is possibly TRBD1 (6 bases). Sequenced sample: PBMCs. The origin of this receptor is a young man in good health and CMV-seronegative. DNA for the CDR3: TGCGCCAGCAGCTCGGACAGTAACACTGAAGCTTTCTTT. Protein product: CASSSDSNTEAFF. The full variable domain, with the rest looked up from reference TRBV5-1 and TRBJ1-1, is KAGVTQTPRYLIKTRGQQVTLSCSPISGHRSVSWYQQTPGQGLQFLFEYFSETQRNKGNFPGRFSGRQFSNSRSEMNVSTLELGDSALYLCASSSDSNTEAFFGQGTRLTVV.